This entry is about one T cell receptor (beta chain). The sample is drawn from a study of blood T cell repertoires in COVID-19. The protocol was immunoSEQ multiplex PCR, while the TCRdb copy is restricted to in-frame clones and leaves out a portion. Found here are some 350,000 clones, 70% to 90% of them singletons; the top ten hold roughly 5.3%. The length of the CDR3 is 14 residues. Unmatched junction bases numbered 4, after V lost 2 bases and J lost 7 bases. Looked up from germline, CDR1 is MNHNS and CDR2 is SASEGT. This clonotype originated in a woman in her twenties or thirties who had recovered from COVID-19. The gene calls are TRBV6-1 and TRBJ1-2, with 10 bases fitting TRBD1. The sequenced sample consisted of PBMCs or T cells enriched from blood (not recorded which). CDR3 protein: CASSEQWDRGGYTF. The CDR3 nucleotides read TGTGCCAGCAGTGAACAATGGGACAGGGGTGGCTACACCTTC.